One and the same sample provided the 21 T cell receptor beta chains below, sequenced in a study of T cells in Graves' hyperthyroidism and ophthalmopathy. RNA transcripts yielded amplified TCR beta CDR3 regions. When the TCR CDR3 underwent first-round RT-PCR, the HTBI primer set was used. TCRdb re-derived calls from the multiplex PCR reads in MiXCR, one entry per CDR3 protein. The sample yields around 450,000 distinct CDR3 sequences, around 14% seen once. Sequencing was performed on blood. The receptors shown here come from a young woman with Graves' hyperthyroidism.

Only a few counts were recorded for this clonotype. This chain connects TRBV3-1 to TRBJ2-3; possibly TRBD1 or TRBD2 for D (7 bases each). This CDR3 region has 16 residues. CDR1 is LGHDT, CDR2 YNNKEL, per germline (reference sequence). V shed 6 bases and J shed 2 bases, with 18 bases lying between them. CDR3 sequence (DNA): TGTGCCAGCAGGTCCAGGGGGGGGGCAGACACAGATACGCAGTATTTT. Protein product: CASRSRGGADTDTQYF.

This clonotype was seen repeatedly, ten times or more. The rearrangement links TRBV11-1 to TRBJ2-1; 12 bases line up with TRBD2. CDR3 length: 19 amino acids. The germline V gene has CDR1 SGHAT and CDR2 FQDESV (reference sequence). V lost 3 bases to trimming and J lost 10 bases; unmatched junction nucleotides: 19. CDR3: CASSLVGRWTSGTPREQFF. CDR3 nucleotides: TGTGCCAGCAGCTTGGTCGGCAGGTGGACTAGCGGGACCCCGAGGGAGCAGTTCTTC. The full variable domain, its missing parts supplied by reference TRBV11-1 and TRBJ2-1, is EAEVAQSPRYKITEKSQAVAFWCDPISGHATLYWYRQILGQGPELLVQFQDESVVDDSQLPKDRFSAERLKGVDSTLKIQPAELGDSAMYLCASSLVGRWTSGTPREQFFGPGTRLTVL.

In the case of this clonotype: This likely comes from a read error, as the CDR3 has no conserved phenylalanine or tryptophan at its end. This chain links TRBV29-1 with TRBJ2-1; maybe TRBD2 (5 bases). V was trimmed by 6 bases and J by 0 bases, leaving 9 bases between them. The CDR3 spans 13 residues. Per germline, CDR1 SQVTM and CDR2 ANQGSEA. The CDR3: CSVAGNSYNEQFL. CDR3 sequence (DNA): TGCAGCGTGGCCGGGAACTCCTACAATGAGCAGTTCCTC.

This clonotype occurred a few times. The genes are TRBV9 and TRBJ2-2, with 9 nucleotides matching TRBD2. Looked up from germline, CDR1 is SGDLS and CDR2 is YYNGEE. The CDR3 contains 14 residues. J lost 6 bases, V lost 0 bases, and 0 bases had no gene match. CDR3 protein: CASSVGLAAGELFF. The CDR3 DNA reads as TGTGCCAGCAGCGTAGGACTAGCGGCCGGGGAGCTGTTTTTT.

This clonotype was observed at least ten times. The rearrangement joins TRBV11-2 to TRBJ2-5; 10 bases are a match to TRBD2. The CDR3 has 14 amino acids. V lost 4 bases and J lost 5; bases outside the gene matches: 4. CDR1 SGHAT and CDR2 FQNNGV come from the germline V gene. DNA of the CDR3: TGTGCCAGCAGCTCAAAGCGGGGGGGTGAGACCCAGTACTTC. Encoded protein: CASSSKRGGETQYF. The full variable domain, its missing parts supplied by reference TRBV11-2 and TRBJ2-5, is EAGVAQSPRYKIIEKRQSVAFWCNPISGHATLYWYQQILGQGPKLLIQFQNNGVVDDSQLPKDRFSAERLKGVDSTLKIQPAKLEDSAVYLCASSSKRGGETQYFGPGTRLLVL.

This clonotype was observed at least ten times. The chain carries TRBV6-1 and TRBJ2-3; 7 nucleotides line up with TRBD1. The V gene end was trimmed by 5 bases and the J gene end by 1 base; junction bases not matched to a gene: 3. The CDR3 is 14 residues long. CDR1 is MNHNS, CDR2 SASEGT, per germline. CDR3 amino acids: CASSRQGGTDTQYF. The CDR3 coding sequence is TGTGCCAGCAGTCGACAGGGTGGCACAGATACGCAGTATTTT.

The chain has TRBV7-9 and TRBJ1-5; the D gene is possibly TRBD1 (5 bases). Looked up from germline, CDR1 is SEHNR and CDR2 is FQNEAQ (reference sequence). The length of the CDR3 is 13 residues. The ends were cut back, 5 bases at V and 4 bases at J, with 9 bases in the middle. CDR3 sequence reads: CASSRDPNQPQHF. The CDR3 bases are TGTGCCAGCAGCAGGGACCCAAATCAGCCCCAGCATTTT.

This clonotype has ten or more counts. For the CDR3, the DNA is TGTGCCAGCAGCCTTACCCCGGGGACGGGTAGCTCCTACAATGAGCAGTTCTTC. Residues: CASSLTPGTGSSYNEQFF. V is TRBV11-1 and J is TRBJ2-1, with D perhaps TRBD1 or TRBD2 (5 bases each). Germline CDR1 SGHAT, CDR2 FQDESV (reference sequence). V gave up 5 bases and J gave up 0 bases, with 20 bases separating them. The CDR3 totals 18 residues.

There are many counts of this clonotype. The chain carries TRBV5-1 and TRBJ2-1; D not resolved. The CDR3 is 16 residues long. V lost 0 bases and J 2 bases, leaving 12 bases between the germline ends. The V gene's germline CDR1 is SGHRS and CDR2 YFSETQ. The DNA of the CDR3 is TGCGCCAGCAGCTTGGGGGTAGGGCCCCCCTACAATGAGCAGTTCTTC. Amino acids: CASSLGVGPPYNEQFF.

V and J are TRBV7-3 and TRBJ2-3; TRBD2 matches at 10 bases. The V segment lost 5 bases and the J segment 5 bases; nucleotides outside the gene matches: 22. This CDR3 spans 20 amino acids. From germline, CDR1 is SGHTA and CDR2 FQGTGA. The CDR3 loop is CASSPIGEERGGRGLDTQYF. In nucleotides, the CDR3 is TGTGCCAGCAGCCCTATCGGGGAGGAGCGGGGGGGCCGGGGCCTAGATACGCAGTATTTT.

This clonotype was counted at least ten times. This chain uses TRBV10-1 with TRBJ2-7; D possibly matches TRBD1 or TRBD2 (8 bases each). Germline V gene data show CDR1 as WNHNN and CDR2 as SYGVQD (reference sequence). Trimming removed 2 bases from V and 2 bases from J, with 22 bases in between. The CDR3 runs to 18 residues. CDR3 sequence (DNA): TGCGCCAGCAGTGAGCGGGACAGGACGACTAGCGATACCTACGAGCAGTACTTC. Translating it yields CASSERDRTTSDTYEQYF.

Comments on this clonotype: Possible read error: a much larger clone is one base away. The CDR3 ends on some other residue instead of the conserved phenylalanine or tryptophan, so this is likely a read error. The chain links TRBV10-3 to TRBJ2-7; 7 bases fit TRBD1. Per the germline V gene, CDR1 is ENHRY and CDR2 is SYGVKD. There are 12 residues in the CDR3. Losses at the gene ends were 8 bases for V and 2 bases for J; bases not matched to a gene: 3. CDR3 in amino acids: CAIRDSPYEQYS. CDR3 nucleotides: TGTGCCATCCGGGACAGCCCCTACGAGCAGTACTCC.

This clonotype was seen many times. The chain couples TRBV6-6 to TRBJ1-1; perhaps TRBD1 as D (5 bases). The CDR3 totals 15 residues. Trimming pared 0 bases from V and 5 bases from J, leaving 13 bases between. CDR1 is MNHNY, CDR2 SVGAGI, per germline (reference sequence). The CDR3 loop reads CASSYSSRGLTEAFF. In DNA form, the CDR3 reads TGTGCCAGCAGTTACTCGAGCCGGGGGTTGACTGAAGCTTTCTTT.

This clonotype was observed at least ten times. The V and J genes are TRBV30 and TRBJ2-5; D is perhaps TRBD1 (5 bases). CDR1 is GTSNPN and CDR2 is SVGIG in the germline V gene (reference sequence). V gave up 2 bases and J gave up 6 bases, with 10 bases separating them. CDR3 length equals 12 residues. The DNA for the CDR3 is TGTGCCTGGAGTACCAGGGCGCAGACCCAGTACTTC. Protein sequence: CAWSTRAQTQYF.

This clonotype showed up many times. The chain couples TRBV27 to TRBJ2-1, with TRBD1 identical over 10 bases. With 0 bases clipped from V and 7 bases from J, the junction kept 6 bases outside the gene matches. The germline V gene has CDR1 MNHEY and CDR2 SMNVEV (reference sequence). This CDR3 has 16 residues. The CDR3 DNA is TGTGCCAGCAGTTTATCGTCCTCGGGACAGGGGAATGAGCAGTTCTTC. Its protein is CASSLSSSGQGNEQFF.

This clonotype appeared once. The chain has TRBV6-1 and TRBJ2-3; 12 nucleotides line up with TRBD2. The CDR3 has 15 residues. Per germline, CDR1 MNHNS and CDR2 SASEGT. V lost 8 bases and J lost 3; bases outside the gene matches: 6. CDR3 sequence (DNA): TGTGCCAGCCAGACTCTAGCGGGGGGGACAGATACGCAGTATTTT. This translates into CASQTLAGGTDTQYF.

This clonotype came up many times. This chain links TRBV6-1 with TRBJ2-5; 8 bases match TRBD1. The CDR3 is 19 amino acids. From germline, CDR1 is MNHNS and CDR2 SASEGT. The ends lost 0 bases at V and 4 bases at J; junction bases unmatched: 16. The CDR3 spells CASSEARVGQGILRETQYF. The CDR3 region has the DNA TGTGCCAGCAGTGAAGCCCGCGTTGGACAGGGTATCCTTCGAGAGACCCAGTACTTC.

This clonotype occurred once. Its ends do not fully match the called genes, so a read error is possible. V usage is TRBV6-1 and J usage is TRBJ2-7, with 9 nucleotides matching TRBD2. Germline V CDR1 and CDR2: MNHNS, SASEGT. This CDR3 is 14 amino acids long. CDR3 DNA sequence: TGTGCCAGCAGTTTGGCGGGGGGGACTTTCGAGCAGTGCTTC. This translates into CASSLAGGTFEQCF.

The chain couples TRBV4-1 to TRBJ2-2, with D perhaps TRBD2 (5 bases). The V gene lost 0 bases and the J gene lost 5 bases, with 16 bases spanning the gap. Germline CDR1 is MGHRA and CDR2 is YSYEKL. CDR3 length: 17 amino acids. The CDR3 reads CASSQDRARAPTGELFF. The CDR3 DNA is TGCGCCAGCAGCCAAGATCGAGCGAGGGCCCCTACCGGGGAGCTGTTTTTT.

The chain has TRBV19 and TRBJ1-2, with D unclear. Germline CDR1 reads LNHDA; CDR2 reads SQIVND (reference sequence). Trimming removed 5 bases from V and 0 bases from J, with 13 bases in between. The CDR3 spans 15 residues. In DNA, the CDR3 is TGTGCCAGTAGTCTAAGGACGAGTTCTAACTATGGCTACACCTTC. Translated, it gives CASSLRTSSNYGYTF.

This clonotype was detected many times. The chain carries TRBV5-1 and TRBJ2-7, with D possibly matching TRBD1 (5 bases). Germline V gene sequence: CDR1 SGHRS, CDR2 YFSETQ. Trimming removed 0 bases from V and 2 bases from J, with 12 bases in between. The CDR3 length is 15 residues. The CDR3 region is CASSLGQTGAYEQYF. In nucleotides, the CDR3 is TGCGCCAGCAGCTTGGGACAGACTGGGGCCTACGAGCAGTACTTC.